The 19 T cell receptor beta chains below come from one sample, sequenced in a study of STAT5B mutations in CD4+ large granular lymphocyte leukemia. Sequenced by immunoSEQ multiplex PCR; TCRdb stores in-frame clones only, minus some. The profile shows approximately 40,000 clones, roughly four fifths of them singletons. The sample comprised CD4+ T cells from blood buffy coats. The receptor set was obtained from a human donor in good health.

The chain couples TRBV14 to TRBJ2-7, with D possibly being TRBD2 (7 bases). V was clipped by 2 bases and J by 10 bases, with 15 bases between them. This CDR3 is 13 amino acids long. Germline lookup yields CDR1 SGHDN and CDR2 FVKESK. CDR3 in DNA: TGTGCCAGCAGCCAAATTCGGGGGGCGCCTCAGTACTTC. It yields the protein CASSQIRGAPQYF. The entire variable domain, with the rest obtained from reference TRBV14 and TRBJ2-7, is as follows: EAGVTQFPSHSVIEKGQTVTLRCDPISGHDNLYWYRRVMGKEIKFLLHFVKESKQDESGMPNNRFLAERTGGTYSTLKVQPAELEDSGVYFCASSQIRGAPQYFGPGTRLTVT.

The CDR3 region has the DNA TGTGCCAGCAGCCAAAAGCCAGGGGTACAGGACACTGAAGCTTTCTTT. Translating it yields CASSQKPGVQDTEAFF. The chain uses TRBV11-2 and TRBJ1-1, with D possibly matching TRBD1 (6 bases). V was cut by 5 bases and J by 3 bases, with 19 bases left in between. CDR1 is SGHAT and CDR2 is FQNNGV in the germline V gene. This CDR3 contains 16 residues.

J is TRBJ2-7 and V is TRBV4-1; D possibly matches TRBD1 or TRBD2 (5 bases each). Germline V gene sequence: CDR1 MGHRA, CDR2 YSYEKL. The CDR3 is 16 residues long. Trimming left V 1 base short and J 6 bases short, with 19 bases between. CDR3 nucleotide sequence: TGCGCCAGCAGCCAAGGTTATCAGGGTAGAGGGGCCGAGCAGTACTTC. Encoded protein: CASSQGYQGRGAEQYF.

This sequence joins TRBV30 and TRBJ1-2; TRBD1 aligns across 7 bases. Germline V gives CDR1 GTSNPN, CDR2 SVGIG (reference sequence). The CDR3 sequence is 13 residues long. V lost 7 bases to trimming and J lost 4 bases; unmatched junction nucleotides: 9. CDR3 nucleotides: TGTGCCTACCACCGACAGGGAAGCTATGGCTACACCTTC. It codes for CAYHRQGSYGYTF.

The gene calls are TRBV7-3 and TRBJ2-3; D might be TRBD1 (5 bases). The V end was cut by 4 bases, the J end by 3 bases, with 14 bases between. This CDR3 contains 15 residues. CDR1 is SGHTA, CDR2 FQGTGA, per germline. The CDR3 region is CASSSGHRGTDTQYF. In DNA form, the CDR3 reads TGTGCCAGCAGCTCCGGACACCGAGGTACAGATACGCAGTATTTT.

V is TRBV10-1 and J is TRBJ1-3; D is unresolved. V was trimmed by 8 bases and J by 0 bases, leaving 8 bases between them. The CDR3 totals 13 residues. Germline V gene sequence: CDR1 WNHNN, CDR2 SYGVQD (reference sequence). This CDR3 reads CASVWTSGNTIYF. As DNA, the CDR3 is TGCGCCAGCGTCTGGACCTCTGGAAACACCATATATTTT.

V gene TRBV11-3 combines with J gene TRBJ2-2, with TRBD1 matching over 9 bases. V dropped 5 bases and J dropped 2; count of bases not matched to a gene: 15. CDR1 and CDR2 (germline): SGHNT, YENEEA. The CDR3 runs to 19 residues. CDR3 amino acids: CASSGTLGGQGTNTGELFF. In DNA, the CDR3 is TGTGCCAGCAGCGGTACTCTGGGGGGACAGGGTACTAACACCGGGGAGCTGTTTTTT.

This clone is a singleton in its sample. The chain recombines TRBV7-6 with TRBJ2-2; D may be TRBD2 (6 bases). The CDR3 totals 15 residues. Germline assignment: CDR1 SGHVS and CDR2 FNYEAQ. V lost 3 bases to trimming and J lost 6 bases, with 14 bases between them. CDR3 sequence reads: CASSFSRPGAGELFF. CDR3 DNA sequence: TGTGCCAGCAGCTTTTCCAGGCCGGGGGCCGGGGAGCTGTTTTTT.

This chain uses TRBV7-8 with TRBJ1-2, with D unclear. The CDR3 is made up of 13 amino acids. Germline V gives CDR1 SGHVS, CDR2 FQNEAQ. V lost 1 base, J lost 8 bases, and 11 bases lay in between. The CDR3 DNA reads as TGTGCCAGCAGCTTAGGACAAGGTAGCGGCTACACCTTC. Protein product: CASSLGQGSGYTF.

The V gene is TRBV9, the J gene TRBJ2-3; no reliable D call. Germline-derived CDR1 and CDR2 are SGDLS and YYNGEE. Trimming removed 0 bases from V and 4 bases from J, with 3 bases in between. The CDR3 has 12 amino acids. The CDR3 DNA sequence: TGTGCCAGCAGCGTAGCCGCAGATACGCAGTATTTT. Protein: CASSVAADTQYF.

The genes are TRBV10-3 and TRBJ2-3; perhaps TRBD2 as D (6 bases). V was pared by 4 bases and J by 1 base, with 12 bases between. Germline loops: CDR1 ENHRY, CDR2 SYGVKD. The CDR3 covers 15 residues. The CDR3 DNA reads TGTGCCATCAGTGGATTCGGGGGTGGCACAGATACGCAGTATTTT. Amino acid sequence: CAISGFGGGTDTQYF.

The rearrangement links TRBV2 to TRBJ2-3; TRBD2 matches at 8 bases. The CDR3 sequence is 16 residues long. The germline gives CDR1 SNHLY, CDR2 FYNNEI. With 4 bases clipped from V and 4 bases from J, the junction kept 10 bases outside the gene matches. CDR3 residues: CASSGGAGVGADTQYF. CDR3 in DNA: TGTGCCAGCAGTGGGGGAGCGGGAGTAGGGGCAGATACGCAGTATTTT. Together with reference TRBV2 and TRBJ2-3, the CDR3 gives the full variable domain: EPEVTQTPSHQVTQMGQEVILRCVPISNHLYFYWYRQILGQKVEFLVSFYNNEISEKSEIFDDQFSVERPDGSNFTLKIRSTKLEDSAMYFCASSGGAGVGADTQYFGPGTRLTVL.

The rearrangement uses TRBV13 and TRBJ2-7; a possible D gene is TRBD1 (6 bases). Germline V lookup: CDR1 PRHDT, CDR2 FYEKMQ (reference sequence). V was shortened by 3 bases and J by 2 bases, with 11 bases between the two germline ends. CDR3 length equals 14 residues. CDR3 loop: CASSFTTGPYEQYF. Written as DNA, the CDR3 is TGTGCCAGCAGCTTTACGACAGGTCCCTACGAGCAGTACTTC.

The V and J genes are TRBV11-3 and TRBJ2-2, with 12 bases identical to TRBD2. The germline V gene has CDR1 SGHNT and CDR2 YENEEA. This CDR3 spans 19 amino acids. Losses at the gene ends were 1 base for V and 0 bases for J; bases not matched to a gene: 6. CDR3 nucleotides: TGTGCCAGCAGCTTAGGCCAACTAGCGGGGGGCCCGAACACCGGGGAGCTGTTTTTT. It specifies CASSLGQLAGGPNTGELFF.

A single count supports this clone. The chain is built from TRBV18 and TRBJ2-1, with D maybe TRBD2 (5 bases). The V gene's germline CDR1 is KGHSH and CDR2 LQKENI. V was cut by 0 bases and J by 9 bases, with 9 bases left in between. This CDR3 comprises 13 residues. The CDR3 protein is CASSPPTTFEQFF. In DNA form, the CDR3 reads TGTGCCAGCTCACCACCGACTACATTTGAGCAGTTCTTC.

V gene TRBV5-1 combines with J gene TRBJ2-5; D is perhaps TRBD1 (6 bases). The CDR3 runs 14 residues. Trimming took off 7 bases at V and 2 bases at J, with 15 bases between the two ends. Germline V gives CDR1 SGHRS, CDR2 YFSETQ. CDR3 sequence (DNA): TGCGCCAGCCAAGGGGGACACCAACAAGAGACCCAGTACTTC. Protein: CASQGGHQQETQYF.

This rearrangement joins TRBV7-9 to TRBJ1-2; weak D call: TRBD1 (5 bases). V was cut by 2 bases and J by 6 bases, with 10 bases left in between. From germline, CDR1 is SEHNR and CDR2 FQNEAQ (reference sequence). This CDR3 comprises 13 residues. The CDR3 region is CASSLQGVDGYTF. In DNA, the CDR3 is TGTGCCAGCAGCTTACAAGGGGTCGATGGCTACACCTTC.

The chain carries TRBV7-9 and TRBJ2-5; no definite D call. The V end lost 4 bases, the J end lost 4 bases, and 25 bases lay between the germline ends. Looked up from germline, CDR1 is SEHNR and CDR2 is FQNEAQ (reference sequence). The CDR3 is 18 amino acids. As DNA, the CDR3 is TGTGCCAGCAGCTCTCCCCGAGGAGCCGGGTTGGTTTTAGAGACCCAGTACTTC. It codes for CASSSPRGAGLVLETQYF.

V is TRBV5-8 and J is TRBJ1-2, with 8 bases lining up with TRBD1. From germline, CDR1 is SGHTS and CDR2 YDEGEE. V lost 4 bases and J lost 4; bases outside the gene matches: 6. The CDR3 consists of 14 residues. CDR3 loop: CASSPGQVLYGYTF. CDR3 DNA sequence: TGTGCCAGCAGCCCGGGACAGGTGCTCTATGGCTACACCTTC.